Reported below is one TCR beta chain. As yet, its antigen is unknown. This clone may be a read error of a much larger clone one base away. This CDR3 has 18 amino acids. Germline CDR1 MDHEN, CDR2 SYDVKM. V dropped 5 bases and J dropped 3; count of bases not matched to a gene: 15. TCR beta CDR3 sequences were amplified from RNA transcripts. First-round RT-PCR with HTBI primers amplified the TCR CDR3 region. TCRdb redid the calling of the multiplex PCR reads with MiXCR, one entry per CDR3 protein. The sample lists a few hundred thousand distinct CDR3 sequences, roughly 13% occurring once. This entry comes from a study of T cells in Graves' hyperthyroidism and ophthalmopathy. Overall study results and limits: Blood held most thyroid clonotypes expanded above 0.001 frequency.

The study left out patients who had uncontrolled infection, other autoimmune disease, pregnancy or lactation. The chain combines TRBV28 with TRBJ2-7; 11 bases align to TRBD2. The sequence was collected from a woman in her forties with Graves' ophthalmopathy. Sample: blood. CDR3 bases: TGTGCCAGCAGTCCATACCGAGCTCGACTAGCGGGACTCTACGAGCAGTACTTC. Its protein is CASSPYRARLAGLYEQYF. The full variable domain, rest sourced from reference TRBV28 and TRBJ2-7, is DVKVTQSSRYLVKRTGEKVFLECVQDMDHENMFWYRQDPGLGLRLIYFSYDVKMKEKGDIPEGYSVSREKKERFSLILESASTNQTSMYLCASSPYRARLAGLYEQYFGPGTRLTVT.